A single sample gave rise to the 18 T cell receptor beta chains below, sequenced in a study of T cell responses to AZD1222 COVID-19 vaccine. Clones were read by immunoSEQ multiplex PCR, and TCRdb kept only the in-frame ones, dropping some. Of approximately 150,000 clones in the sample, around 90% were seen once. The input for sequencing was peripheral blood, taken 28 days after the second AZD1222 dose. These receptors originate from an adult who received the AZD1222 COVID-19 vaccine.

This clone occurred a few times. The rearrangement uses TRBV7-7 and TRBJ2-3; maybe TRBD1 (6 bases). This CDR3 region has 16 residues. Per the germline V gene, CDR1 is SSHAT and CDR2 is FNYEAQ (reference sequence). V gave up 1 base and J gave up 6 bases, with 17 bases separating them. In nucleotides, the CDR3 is TGTGCCAGCAGCTTAGTTGTGGCAGGGGCAGGGGATACGCAGTATTTT. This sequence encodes CASSLVVAGAGDTQYF.

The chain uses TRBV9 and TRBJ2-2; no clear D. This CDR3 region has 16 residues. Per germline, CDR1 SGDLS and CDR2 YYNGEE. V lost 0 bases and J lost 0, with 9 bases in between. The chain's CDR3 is CASSVGITANTGELFF. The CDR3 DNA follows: TGTGCCAGCAGCGTAGGGATTACCGCGAACACCGGGGAGCTGTTTTTT.

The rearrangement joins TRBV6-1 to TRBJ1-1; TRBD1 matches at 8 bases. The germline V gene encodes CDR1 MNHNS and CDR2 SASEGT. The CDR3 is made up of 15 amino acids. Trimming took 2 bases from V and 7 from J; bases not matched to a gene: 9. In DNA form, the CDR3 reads TGTGCCAGCAGTGAAACCCGCGGAACAGGGGGTGAAGCTTTCTTT. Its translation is CASSETRGTGGEAFF.

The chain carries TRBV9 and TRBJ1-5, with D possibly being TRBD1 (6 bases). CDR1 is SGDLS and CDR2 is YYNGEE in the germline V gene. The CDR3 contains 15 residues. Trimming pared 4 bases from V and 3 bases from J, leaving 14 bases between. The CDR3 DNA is TGTGCCAGCAGCACAGATGCAGGGGCCAATCAGCCCCAGCATTTT. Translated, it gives CASSTDAGANQPQHF.

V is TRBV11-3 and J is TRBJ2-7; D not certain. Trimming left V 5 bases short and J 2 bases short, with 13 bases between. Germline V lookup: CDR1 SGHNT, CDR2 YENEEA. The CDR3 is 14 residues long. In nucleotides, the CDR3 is TGTGCCAGCAGCAACCGCCAGGCGACCTACGAGCAGTACTTC. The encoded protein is CASSNRQATYEQYF.

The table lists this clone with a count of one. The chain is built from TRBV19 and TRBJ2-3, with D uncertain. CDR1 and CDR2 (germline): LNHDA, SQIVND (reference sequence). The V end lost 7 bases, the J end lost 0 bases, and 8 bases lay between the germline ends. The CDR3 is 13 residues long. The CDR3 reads CASNQFSTDTQYF. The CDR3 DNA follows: TGTGCCAGTAACCAGTTTAGCACAGATACGCAGTATTTT.

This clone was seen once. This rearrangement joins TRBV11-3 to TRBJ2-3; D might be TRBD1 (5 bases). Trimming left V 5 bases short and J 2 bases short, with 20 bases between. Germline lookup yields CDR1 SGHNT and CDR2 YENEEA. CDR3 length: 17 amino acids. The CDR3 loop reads CASSLGGAQQLTDTQYF. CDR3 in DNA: TGTGCCAGCAGCCTGGGTGGGGCGCAGCAGCTCACAGATACGCAGTATTTT.

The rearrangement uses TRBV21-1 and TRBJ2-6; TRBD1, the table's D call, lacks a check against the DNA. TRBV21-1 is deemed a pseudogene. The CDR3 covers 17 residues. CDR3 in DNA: TGTGCCAGCAGCTTTCTCCTCAAGGGGGCTGGGGCCAACGTCCTGACTTTC. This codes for CASSFLLKGAGANVLTF.

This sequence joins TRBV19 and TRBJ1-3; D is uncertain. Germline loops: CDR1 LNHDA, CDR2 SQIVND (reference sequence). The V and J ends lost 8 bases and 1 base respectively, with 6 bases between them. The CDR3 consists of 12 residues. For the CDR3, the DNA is TGTGCCAGTGGGAGGTCTGGAAACACCATATATTTT. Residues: CASGRSGNTIYF.

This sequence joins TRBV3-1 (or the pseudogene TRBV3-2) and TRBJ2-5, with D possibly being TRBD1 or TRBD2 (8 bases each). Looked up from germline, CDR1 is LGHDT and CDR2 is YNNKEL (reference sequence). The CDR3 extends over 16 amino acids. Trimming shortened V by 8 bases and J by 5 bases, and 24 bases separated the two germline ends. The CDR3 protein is CASSQGAGGFEETQYF. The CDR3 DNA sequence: TGTGCCAGCTCCCAGGGGGCGGGGGGTTTTGAGGAGACCCAGTACTTC.

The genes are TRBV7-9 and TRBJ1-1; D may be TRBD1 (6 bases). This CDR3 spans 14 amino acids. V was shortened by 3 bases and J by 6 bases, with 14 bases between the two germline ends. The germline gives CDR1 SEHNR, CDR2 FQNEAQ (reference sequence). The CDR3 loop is CASSFTTGKPEAFF. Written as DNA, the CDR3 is TGTGCCAGCAGCTTCACCACAGGGAAGCCTGAAGCTTTCTTT.

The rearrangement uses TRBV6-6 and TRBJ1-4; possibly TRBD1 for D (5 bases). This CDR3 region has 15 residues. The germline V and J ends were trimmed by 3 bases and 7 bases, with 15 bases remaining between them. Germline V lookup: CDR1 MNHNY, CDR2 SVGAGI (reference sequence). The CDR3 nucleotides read TGTGCCAGCAGTTATTTGAAGCAGGGAACTGAAAAACTGTTTTTT. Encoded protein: CASSYLKQGTEKLFF.

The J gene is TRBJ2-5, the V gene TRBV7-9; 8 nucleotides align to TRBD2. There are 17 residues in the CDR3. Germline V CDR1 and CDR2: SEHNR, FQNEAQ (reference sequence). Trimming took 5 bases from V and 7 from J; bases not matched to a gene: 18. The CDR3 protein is CASSMAQRERGFGTQYF. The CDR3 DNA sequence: TGTGCCAGCAGCATGGCCCAGCGGGAGAGGGGGTTCGGGACCCAGTACTTC.

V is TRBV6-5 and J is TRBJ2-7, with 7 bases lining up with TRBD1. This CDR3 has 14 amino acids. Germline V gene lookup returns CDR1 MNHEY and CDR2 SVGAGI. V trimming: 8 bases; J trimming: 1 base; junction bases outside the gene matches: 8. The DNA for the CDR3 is TGTGCCAGCTCCCGTCGGACAGGATCCTACGAGCAGTACTTC. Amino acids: CASSRRTGSYEQYF.

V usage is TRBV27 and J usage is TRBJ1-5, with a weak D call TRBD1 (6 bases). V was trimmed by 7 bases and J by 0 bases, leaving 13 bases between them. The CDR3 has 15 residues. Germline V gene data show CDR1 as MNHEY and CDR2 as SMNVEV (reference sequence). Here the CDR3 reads CASTQTGYSNQPQHF. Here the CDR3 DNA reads TGTGCCAGCACCCAGACAGGATATAGCAATCAGCCCCAGCATTTT.

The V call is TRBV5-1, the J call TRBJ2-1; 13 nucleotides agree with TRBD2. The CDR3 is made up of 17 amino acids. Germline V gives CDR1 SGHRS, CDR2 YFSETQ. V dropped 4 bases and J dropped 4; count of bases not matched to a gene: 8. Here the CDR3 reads CASSPRTSGGPYNEQFF. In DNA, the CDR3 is TGCGCCAGCAGCCCGAGGACTAGCGGGGGCCCTTACAATGAGCAGTTCTTC.

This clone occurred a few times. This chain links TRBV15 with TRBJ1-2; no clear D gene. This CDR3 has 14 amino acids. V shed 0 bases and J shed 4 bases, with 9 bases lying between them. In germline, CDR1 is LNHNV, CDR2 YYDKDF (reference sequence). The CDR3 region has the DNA TGTGCCACCAGCAGAGATCATTCCCGCTATGGCTACACCTTC. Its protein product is CATSRDHSRYGYTF.

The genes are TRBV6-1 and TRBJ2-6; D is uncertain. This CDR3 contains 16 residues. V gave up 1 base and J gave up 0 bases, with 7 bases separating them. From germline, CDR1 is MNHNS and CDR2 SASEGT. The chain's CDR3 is CASSEVRPSGANVLTF. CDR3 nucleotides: TGTGCCAGCAGTGAAGTACGGCCCTCTGGGGCCAACGTCCTGACTTTC.